This record concerns one TCR beta chain sequence. The data originate from a study of shared clonotypes between healthy human individuals. Profiled with immunoSEQ multiplex PCR; TCRdb holds only in-frame clones, not every one. The table includes over a million clones, 98% detected once. The CDR3 is made up of 15 amino acids. CDR1 is SGHRS and CDR2 is YFSETQ in the germline V gene. With 0 bases clipped from V and 8 bases from J, the junction kept 7 bases outside the gene matches. Sequencing was done on a sample of naive CD4+ T cells sorted from blood. Subset given: CD45RA+ positively selected. The receptor was derived from a man aged 25-45 years in good health. V usage is TRBV5-1 and J usage is TRBJ2-1, with 8 bases lining up with TRBD1. CDR3 sequence reads: CASSLETGAGDEQFF. The CDR3 nucleotides are TGCGCCAGCAGCTTGGAGACAGGGGCTGGAGATGAGCAGTTCTTC.